The 26 T cell receptor beta chains reported below all come from one sample, sequenced in a study of shared clonotypes between healthy human individuals (TCRdb year 2020). Receptor libraries were prepared by the immunoSEQ multiplex PCR assay. Entries here come from immuneACCESS through TCRdb and include only in-frame sequences with V and J called. Some clones fail to appear in such tables; in the studies checked, an unresolved V gene covers under half of the shortfall, and the cause of the remainder is unknown. The sample table records around 2.5 million clones; over 85% of these occur just once. More than 0.35% of the sample comes from the top ten. The sequenced material came from naive CD4+ T cells from PBMCs. The sample's cell subset or site label, in plain terms: CD45RA+ positively selected. The receptors stem from a man aged 18 to 29 in good health. Some clones in this sample may be carry-over from other donors' samples.

This chain links TRBV6-6 with TRBJ2-3, with TRBD2 matching 10 bases. In germline, CDR1 is MNHNY, CDR2 SVGAGI (reference sequence). CDR3 length: 14 amino acids. The V gene end was trimmed by 4 bases and the J gene end by 3 bases; junction bases not matched to a gene: 1. CDR3 DNA sequence: TGTGCCAGCAGTTTTAGCGGGAGGACAGATACGCAGTATTTT. Protein product: CASSFSGRTDTQYF.

This chain connects TRBV28 to TRBJ2-7, with D perhaps matching TRBD1 or TRBD2 (5 bases each). Between the trimmed V and J ends, which lost 1 base and 4 bases, there was a span of 23 bases. Germline V CDR1 and CDR2: MDHEN, SYDVKM. CDR3 length: 18 residues. Written as DNA, the CDR3 is TGTGCCAGCAGTTTATCCTCACCGGGGCCGTTTGGAATTTACGAGCAGTACTTC. Translating it yields CASSLSSPGPFGIYEQYF.

The chain carries TRBV6-1 and TRBJ1-1; D gene ambiguous. CDR3 size: 15 residues. The germline V and J ends were trimmed by 6 bases and 0 bases, with 14 bases remaining between them. Germline CDR1 MNHNS, CDR2 SASEGT. CDR3 in DNA: TGTGCCAGCAGAATTCCCGGACCCATGAACACTGAAGCTTTCTTT. It specifies CASRIPGPMNTEAFF.

This chain connects TRBV4-2 to TRBJ2-2; D might be TRBD1 or TRBD2, each matching 5 bases. Germline V gene data show CDR1 as LGHNA and CDR2 as YNFKEQ. The length of the CDR3 is 16 residues. V was trimmed by 4 bases and J by 2 bases, leaving 14 bases between them. Here the CDR3 DNA reads TGTGCCAGCAGCCCCACGGGGCGGACTAACACCGGGGAGCTGTTTTTT. This encodes CASSPTGRTNTGELFF.

The rearrangement uses TRBV5-8 and TRBJ2-1; D gene uncertain. Germline assignment: CDR1 SGHTS and CDR2 YDEGEE. The germline V and J ends were trimmed by 1 base and 0 bases, with 5 bases remaining between them. This CDR3 is 14 amino acids long. CDR3 residues: CASSLLDSYNEQFF. DNA for the CDR3: TGTGCCAGCAGCTTGCTGGACTCCTACAATGAGCAGTTCTTC.

This clone was recorded only once. For the CDR3, the DNA is TGCAGCGGGATGAAAAGATTGACAGGAAAAGAGACCCAGTACTTC. This translates into CSGMKRLTGKETQYF. The chain links TRBV29-1 to TRBJ2-5; tentative D call: TRBD1 (6 bases). Trimming removed 7 bases from V and 3 bases from J, with 21 bases in between. The CDR3 spans 15 residues. From germline, CDR1 is SQVTM and CDR2 ANQGSEA.

This chain joins TRBV2 and TRBJ2-5; TRBD2 matches at 9 bases. V trimming: 6 bases; J trimming: 9 bases; junction bases outside the gene matches: 11. There are 14 residues in the CDR3. CDR1 is SNHLY and CDR2 is FYNNEI in the germline V gene. The CDR3 nucleotides read TGTGCCAGCAGGGGGCGGGAGGGACGAAGTGCCCAGTACTTC. Protein sequence: CASRGREGRSAQYF.

The rearrangement links TRBV11-2 to TRBJ1-1; D unresolved. The V gene's germline CDR1 is SGHAT and CDR2 FQNNGV. V lost 3 bases and J lost 1, with 6 bases in between. The CDR3 is 13 amino acids. The CDR3 DNA reads as TGTGCCAGCAGCTTTTTTAGGAACACTGAAGCTTTCTTT. It specifies CASSFFRNTEAFF.

V is TRBV6-1 and J is TRBJ1-2; 10 bases align to TRBD1. The length of the CDR3 is 13 residues. The V segment lost 6 bases and the J segment 8 bases; nucleotides outside the gene matches: 6. Per germline, CDR1 MNHNS and CDR2 SASEGT. CDR3 sequence: CASRRQGAPGYTF. The CDR3 DNA follows: TGTGCCAGCAGGAGACAGGGGGCGCCCGGCTACACCTTC.

The V and J genes are TRBV11-3 and TRBJ1-1; possibly TRBD1 for D (5 bases). The CDR3 runs 14 residues. V lost 5 bases, J lost 1 base, and 11 bases lay in between. CDR1 is SGHNT and CDR2 is YENEEA in the germline V gene. The CDR3 sequence is CASSPRGENTEAFF. CDR3 in DNA: TGTGCCAGCAGCCCCCGAGGGGAGAACACTGAAGCTTTCTTT. The whole variable domain, remainder taken from reference TRBV11-3 and TRBJ1-1, is EAGVVQSPRYKIIEKKQPVAFWCNPISGHNTLYWYLQNLGQGPELLIRYENEEAVDDSQLPKDRFSAERLKGVDSTLKIQPAELGDSAVYLCASSPRGENTEAFFGQGTRLTVV.

This rearrangement joins TRBV2 to TRBJ1-1, with D tentatively TRBD1 (6 bases). Germline CDR1 SNHLY, CDR2 FYNNEI. V was pared by 5 bases and J by 10 bases, with 14 bases between. The CDR3 contains 12 residues. The CDR3 here is CASSPQGDGAFF. The CDR3 DNA sequence: TGTGCCAGCAGTCCACAGGGAGATGGAGCTTTCTTT.

About this clone: Within the sample, other DNA sequences also encode this same CDR3. This rearrangement joins TRBV28 to TRBJ2-1; D not certain. V was shortened by 3 bases and J by 6 bases, with 3 bases between the two germline ends. Germline CDR1 is MDHEN and CDR2 is SYDVKM. This CDR3 has 11 amino acids. The CDR3 reads CASSLGNEQFF. CDR3 in DNA: TGTGCCAGCAGTTTGGGCAATGAGCAGTTCTTC.

The chain uses TRBV7-2 and TRBJ2-3, with 7 bases aligning to TRBD2. The length of the CDR3 is 15 residues. Germline V gene data show CDR1 as SGHTA and CDR2 as FQGNSA. After removal of 1 base from V and 8 bases from J, the junction contained 9 bases not matched to a gene. The chain's CDR3 is CASSLGASGVGTQYF. The DNA of the CDR3 is TGTGCCAGCAGCTTAGGGGCTAGCGGCGTGGGTACGCAGTATTTT.

The chain couples TRBV6-6 to TRBJ1-5; D is unclear. The V end was cut by 3 bases, the J end by 6 bases, with 12 bases between. The CDR3 is made up of 14 amino acids. Germline CDR1 and CDR2: MNHNY and SVGAGI (reference sequence). The chain's CDR3 is CASSYLGEAQPQHF. The CDR3 bases are TGTGCCAGCAGTTATTTGGGAGAGGCTCAGCCCCAGCATTTT.

The V and J genes are TRBV7-2 and TRBJ2-2, with 7 bases matching TRBD2. The length of the CDR3 is 16 residues. CDR1 SGHTA and CDR2 FQGNSA come from the germline V gene. Trimming took 5 bases from V and 4 from J; bases not matched to a gene: 10. DNA for the CDR3: TGTGCCAGCAGCCCTCAGACTAGCCACGGCACCGGGGAGCTGTTTTTT. It specifies CASSPQTSHGTGELFF.

The J gene is TRBJ2-7, the V gene TRBV28; 7 positions match TRBD1. This CDR3 comprises 16 residues. Trimming removed 4 bases from V and 1 base from J; junction bases left unmatched: 10. Germline V gene sequence: CDR1 MDHEN, CDR2 SYDVKM. CDR3: CASSSTGTESSYEQYF. CDR3 bases: TGTGCCAGCAGTTCGACCGGGACAGAGTCTTCCTACGAGCAGTACTTC.

About this clone itself: At the DNA level, this CDR3 is encoded by other sequences in the same sample as well. The V call is TRBV30, the J call TRBJ1-2; a possible D gene is TRBD1 (6 bases). V shed 1 base and J shed 5 bases, with 8 bases lying between them. This CDR3 has 12 amino acids. The germline V gene has CDR1 GTSNPN and CDR2 SVGIG (reference sequence). The CDR3 nucleotides are TGTGCCTGGAGTGCAACAGGGTATGGCTACACCTTC. Translating it yields CAWSATGYGYTF.

The chain couples TRBV7-9 to TRBJ2-7; 8 bases map to TRBD2. Germline V lookup: CDR1 SEHNR, CDR2 FQNEAQ (reference sequence). CDR3 length equals 14 residues. Trimming removed 5 bases from V and 2 bases from J; junction bases left unmatched: 5. CDR3 nucleotide sequence: TGTGCCAGCAGCAAACGGGAGGGAGCCTACGAGCAGTACTTC. It yields the protein CASSKREGAYEQYF. The variable domain in full, with the rest retrieved from reference TRBV7-9 and TRBJ2-7, is DTGVSQNPRHKITKRGQNVTFRCDPISEHNRLYWYRQTLGQGPEFLTYFQNEAQLEKSRLLSDRFSAERPKGSFSTLEIQRTEQGDSAMYLCASSKREGAYEQYFGPGTRLTVT.

The CDR3 region is CASSDVTF. CDR3 nucleotide sequence: TGTGCCAGCAGTGACGTCACCTTC. This chain links TRBV6-4 with TRBJ1-2, with no clear D. The V end was cut by 2 bases, the J end by 13 bases, with 2 bases between. In germline, CDR1 is MRHNA, CDR2 SNTAGT. This CDR3 region has 8 residues.

The gene calls are TRBV7-8 and TRBJ2-4; D possibly corresponds to TRBD1 (6 bases). CDR1 and CDR2 from the germline V gene are SGHVS and FQNEAQ. Between the trimmed V and J ends, which lost 5 bases and 0 bases, there was a span of 17 bases. CDR3 length: 17 amino acids. Here the CDR3 DNA reads TGTGCCAGCAGCCAAACCTGGACAGTCGAAGCCAAAAACATTCAGTACTTC. Its translation is CASSQTWTVEAKNIQYF.

This rearrangement joins TRBV10-3 to TRBJ1-5, with D unclear. The CDR3 runs 15 residues. Germline V CDR1 and CDR2: ENHRY, SYGVKD. Trimming stripped 5 bases from V and 3 bases from J, with 14 bases between. The CDR3 loop is CAISNQLQVNQPQHF. CDR3 in DNA: TGTGCCATCAGTAACCAATTGCAGGTCAATCAGCCCCAGCATTTT.

The genes are TRBV2 and TRBJ2-1, with 14 bases matching TRBD2. The CDR3 has 16 amino acids. Germline trimming cut 0 bases from V and 8 bases from J; bases unmatched to any gene: 3. Germline CDR1 SNHLY, CDR2 FYNNEI. This CDR3 is CASSEARLAGGYEQFF. The DNA of the CDR3 is TGTGCCAGCAGTGAAGCGCGACTAGCGGGAGGGTATGAGCAGTTCTTC.

The gene calls are TRBV5-1 and TRBJ2-7, with a weak D call TRBD2 (6 bases). The CDR3 length is 12 residues. The germline gives CDR1 SGHRS, CDR2 YFSETQ. V dropped 4 bases and J dropped 7 bases, with 12 bases sitting between them. The CDR3 region is CASSRDSREQYF. The DNA for the CDR3 is TGCGCCAGCAGCAGGGACTCGCGAGAGCAGTACTTC.

The chain carries TRBV4-3 and TRBJ2-3; D is uncertain. Trimming took off 4 bases at V and 4 bases at J, with 9 bases between the two ends. This CDR3 has 13 residues. The germline CDR1 and CDR2 sequences are LGHNA and YSLEER. The CDR3 sequence: CASSLELADTQYF. For the CDR3, the DNA is TGCGCCAGCAGCCTAGAATTGGCAGATACGCAGTATTTT.

Concerning this clone itself: At the DNA level, this CDR3 is encoded by other sequences in the same sample as well. This chain uses TRBV11-2 with TRBJ2-5; no definite D call. The CDR3 length is 13 residues. The ends were cut back, 2 bases at V and 0 bases at J, with 4 bases in the middle. The germline V gene has CDR1 SGHAT and CDR2 FQNNGV. The CDR3 here is CASSLRYQETQYF. The DNA of the CDR3 is TGTGCCAGCAGCTTACGGTACCAAGAGACCCAGTACTTC.

This chain links TRBV28 with TRBJ2-7, with D perhaps matching TRBD1 (7 bases). The length of the CDR3 is 14 residues. Looked up from germline, CDR1 is MDHEN and CDR2 is SYDVKM. Trimming cost V 3 bases and J 2 bases, with 11 bases left between them. CDR3 nucleotide sequence: TGTGCCAGCAGTTTGCAGGGGGGAGCCTACGAGCAGTACTTC. Its protein is CASSLQGGAYEQYF.